This T cell receptor beta chain was identified during a study of cytomegalovirus exposure and HLA in healthy donors. Turning to the study itself: A later analysis reported the same platform for the approximately 110 validation repertoires and the roughly 670 first-cohort repertoires. General study points: The classifier was said to identify cytomegalovirus status with high specificity and sensitivity. The study recorded about 150 TCR beta chains that were cytomegalovirus-associated.

On this clone: Its antigen is unknown.

The CDR3 runs 16 residues. Germline V gives CDR1 LNHDA, CDR2 SQIVND (reference sequence). V lost 6 bases to trimming and J lost 4 bases; unmatched junction nucleotides: 8. TCRdb's copy holds only in-frame clones and misses some; the assay was immunoSEQ multiplex PCR. This table has some 130,000 clones, about 80% appearing once. The chain combines TRBV19 with TRBJ2-5, with 13 bases lining up with TRBD2. The clonotype was recovered from a man aged 25 to 45 in good health and CMV-seropositive. The sequenced material came from PBMCs. The CDR3 loop reads CASRPGRTSGRETQYF. DNA of the CDR3: TGTGCCAGTAGACCAGGCAGGACTAGCGGGAGAGAGACCCAGTACTTC.